This T cell receptor (beta chain) originates from a study of chemoradiotherapy in HPV16-positive cancers (dated by TCRdb to between 2021 and 2022). Notes on the research overall: Functional T-cell assays on cells from a couple of HPV16-positive patients defined candidate HPV-specific T-cell clones and common TCR motifs. The candidate HPV-specific TCRs and motifs were subsequently tracked in TCR repertoires obtained from roughly 90 patients with HPV-related cancers. The study asked whether T-cell immunity against the HPV oncoproteins E6 and E7 changes during chemoradiotherapy and whether it affects survival. Results the study describes overall, beyond this receptor: Expansion of candidate HPV-specific clones and E7-related TCR motifs was observed in the tumor microenvironment during treatment, whereas no such expansion was observed for non-HPV-specific T cells. The functional definition of HPV-specific T cells was derived from only a couple of HPV16-positive patients, and the survival association was reported for HPV16-positive patients. In HPV16-positive patients, expansion of HPV-responsive T cells during chemoradiotherapy was found to be associated with improved recurrence-free survival.

Repertoires were sampled repeatedly over the course of chemoradiotherapy, so clonal expansion could be followed in the tumor microenvironment. The library was built by means of the immunoSEQ multiplex PCR assay. This immuneACCESS table, as held by TCRdb, lists in-frame sequences with V and J called but not all clones. Of the missing ones, under half trace to an unresolved V gene in checked studies; the others have no known cause. The sample table shows about 510 clones, and around 76% are seen once. The ten largest clones represent 15% to 20% of the sample. A note on this clone: Its antigen is currently not known. Within one base of it there is no much larger clone, and no base qualities were kept.

The CDR3 sequence holds 14 residues, the cysteine and phenylalanine included. Of the read, only the CDR3 DNA is kept; its 42 bases are in frame from base 1. CDR1 and CDR2 are drawn from the germline V gene: SGHAT, FQNNGV. V drops 2 bases and J drops 1 base, leaving 7 bases in between. This chain joins TRBV11-2 to TRBJ2-3, with TRBD2 tentatively as D gene (6 bases match). The TCR originated in a human donor with HPV-associated anogenital cancer. This specimen consisted of tumor tissue, obtained from a patient who underwent chemoradiotherapy. The CDR3 protein sequence reads: CASSLWRGTDTQYF. The DNA reads TGTGCCAGCAGCTTATGGAGGGGCACAGATACGCAGTATTTT.